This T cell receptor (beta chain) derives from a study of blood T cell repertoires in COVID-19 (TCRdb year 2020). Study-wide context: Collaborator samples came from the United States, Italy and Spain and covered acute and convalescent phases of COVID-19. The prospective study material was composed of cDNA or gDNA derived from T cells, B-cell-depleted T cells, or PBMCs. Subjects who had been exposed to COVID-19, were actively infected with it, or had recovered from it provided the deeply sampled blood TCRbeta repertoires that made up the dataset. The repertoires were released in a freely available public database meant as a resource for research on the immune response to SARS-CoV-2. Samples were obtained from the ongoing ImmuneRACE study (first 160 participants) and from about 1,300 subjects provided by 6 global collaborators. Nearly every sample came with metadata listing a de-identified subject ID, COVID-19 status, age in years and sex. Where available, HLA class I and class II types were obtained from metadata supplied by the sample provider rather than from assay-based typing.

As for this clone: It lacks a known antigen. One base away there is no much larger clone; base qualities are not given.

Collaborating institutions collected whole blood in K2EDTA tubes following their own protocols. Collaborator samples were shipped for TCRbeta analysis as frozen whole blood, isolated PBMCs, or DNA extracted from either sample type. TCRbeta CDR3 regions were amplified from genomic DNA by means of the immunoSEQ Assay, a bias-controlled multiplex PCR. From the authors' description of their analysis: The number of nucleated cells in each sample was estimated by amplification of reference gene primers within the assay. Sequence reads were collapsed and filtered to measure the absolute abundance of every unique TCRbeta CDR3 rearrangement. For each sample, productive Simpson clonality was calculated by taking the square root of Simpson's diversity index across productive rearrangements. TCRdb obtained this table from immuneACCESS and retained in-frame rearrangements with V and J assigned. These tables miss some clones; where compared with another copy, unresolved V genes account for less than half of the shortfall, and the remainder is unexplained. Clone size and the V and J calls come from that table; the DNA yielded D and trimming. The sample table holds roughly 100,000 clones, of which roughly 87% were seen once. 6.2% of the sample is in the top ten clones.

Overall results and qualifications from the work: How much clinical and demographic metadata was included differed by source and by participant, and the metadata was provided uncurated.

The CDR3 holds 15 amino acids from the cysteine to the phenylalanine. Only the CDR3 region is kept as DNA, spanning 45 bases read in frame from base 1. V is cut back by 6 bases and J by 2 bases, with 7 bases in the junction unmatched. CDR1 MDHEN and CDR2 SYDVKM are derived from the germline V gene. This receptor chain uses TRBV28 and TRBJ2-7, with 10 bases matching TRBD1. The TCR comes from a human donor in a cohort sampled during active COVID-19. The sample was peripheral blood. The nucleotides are TGTGCCAGCAGCTCCGGGACAGGGGTACCCTACGAGCAGTACTTC. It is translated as CASSSGTGVPYEQYF.